This T cell receptor beta chain emerged from a study of T cell repertoires in cytomegalovirus infection. TCRdb reprocessed the reads via MiXCR and lists one record per CDR3 protein. The sample contains around 450,000 distinct CDR3 sequences, roughly 30% of which appear only once. The germline CDR1 and CDR2 sequences are SGHVS and FNYEAQ. V was pared by 2 bases and J by 1 base, with 6 bases between. The CDR3 covers 15 residues. Whole-study findings and limits: HLA-C-restricted CMV-specific TCR beta clonotypes prevailed in the ex vivo response.

In this sample, this clonotype turned up many times. No antigen is known for it. The chain has TRBV7-6 and TRBJ2-6; D uncertain. Material: PBMCs. The sequence was collected from a human donor in good health (CMV status not recorded). Some clones in this sample may be carry-over from other donors' samples. In nucleotides, the CDR3 is TGTGCCAGCAGCTTACGGCCATCTGGGGCCAACGTCCTGACTTTC. It specifies CASSLRPSGANVLTF.